The 24 T cell receptor beta chains below all came from one sample that was sequenced in a study of OX40 agonist ivuxolimab in advanced cancers. Profiling relied on immunoSEQ multiplex PCR, and the TCRdb table lists in-frame clones only, not all of them. The sample includes more than 65,000 clones, roughly four fifths of them seen just once. The sample was CD4+ or CD8+ T cells sorted from blood, taken in a trial of the OX40 agonist ivuxolimab. These receptors were obtained from an adult with an advanced solid tumor such as melanoma, head and neck, liver or kidney cancer.

This sequence joins TRBV9 and TRBJ2-7; D unresolved. This CDR3 spans 15 amino acids. V gave up 4 bases and J gave up 6 bases, with 20 bases separating them. The germline gives CDR1 SGDLS, CDR2 YYNGEE. In DNA, the CDR3 is TGTGCCAGCAGCAAGGAGAAAGCCGGTCGGGTCGAGCAGTACTTC. It codes for CASSKEKAGRVEQYF.

This chain uses TRBV11-2 with TRBJ1-1; TRBD1 matches at 10 bases. CDR1 is SGHAT and CDR2 is FQNNGV in the germline V gene. The J segment lost 4 bases and the V segment lost 6 bases, leaving 5 bases of the junction unmatched. This CDR3 region has 14 residues. The DNA of the CDR3 is TGTGCCAGCAGGGGACAGGGGCCGAGCACTGAAGCTTTCTTT. As protein: CASRGQGPSTEAFF.

The V and J genes are TRBV5-4 and TRBJ1-1; TRBD1 matches at 9 bases. J gave up 6 bases and V 3 bases, and 3 bases lay outside the gene matches. The germline gives CDR1 SGHNT, CDR2 YYREEE (reference sequence). This CDR3 has 13 amino acids. Here the CDR3 reads CASSWDREAEAFF. In DNA form, the CDR3 reads TGTGCCAGCAGCTGGGACAGGGAAGCTGAAGCTTTCTTT.

The V and J genes are TRBV7-2 and TRBJ2-7; a possible D gene is TRBD1 (5 bases). V was clipped by 8 bases and J by 6 bases, with 20 bases between them. This CDR3 region has 14 residues. The germline gives CDR1 SGHTA, CDR2 FQGNSA. In nucleotides, the CDR3 is TGTGCCAGCTCTCTAGGGCCCGAAAGGGGCGAGCAGTACTTC. It specifies CASSLGPERGEQYF.

This clone was counted at least ten times. In DNA form, the CDR3 reads TGTGCCTGGAGTGAAAAGGGGTTTTCGGGGGGCTACACCTTC. The encoded protein is CAWSEKGFSGGYTF. V and J are TRBV30 and TRBJ1-2; maybe TRBD1 (5 bases). The CDR3 length is 14 residues. The germline V gene encodes CDR1 GTSNPN and CDR2 SVGIG (reference sequence). V was clipped by 1 base and J by 8 bases, with 17 bases between them.

As DNA, the CDR3 is TGTGCCAGCCGGCCACTCAAACCTTCCGAGACCCAGTACTTC. It yields the protein CASRPLKPSETQYF. This chain connects TRBV27 to TRBJ2-5, with D unclear. The V gene's germline CDR1 is MNHEY and CDR2 SMNVEV (reference sequence). The CDR3 is 14 residues long. V was cut by 8 bases and J by 5 bases, with 18 bases left in between.

The V gene is TRBV15, the J gene TRBJ2-1; 8 bases fit TRBD2. Germline V gives CDR1 LNHNV, CDR2 YYDKDF (reference sequence). After removal of 3 bases from V and 7 bases from J, the junction contained 14 bases not matched to a gene. The CDR3 consists of 17 residues. The chain's CDR3 is CATSSPRVLADLNEQFF. CDR3 nucleotide sequence: TGTGCCACCAGCAGCCCCCGGGTACTAGCGGACTTAAATGAGCAGTTCTTC.

The chain links TRBV2 to TRBJ1-6; TRBD1 might be the D (5 bases). The CDR3 is 17 amino acids. V dropped 4 bases and J dropped 2 bases, with 15 bases sitting between them. CDR1 is SNHLY and CDR2 is FYNNEI in the germline V gene. The CDR3 spells CASSGGPPSAYNSPLHF. The CDR3 coding sequence is TGTGCCAGCAGTGGGGGCCCGCCCAGCGCCTATAATTCACCCCTCCACTTT.

A few counts support this clone. This chain links TRBV5-1 with TRBJ2-7; TRBD1 or TRBD2 may be the D gene (6 bases each). The CDR3 covers 15 residues. CDR1 is SGHRS and CDR2 is YFSETQ in the germline V gene. The V end lost 2 bases, the J end lost 3 bases, and 15 bases lay between the germline ends. CDR3 DNA sequence: TGCGCCAGCAGCTTTATAGCGGACAGAGACTACGAGCAGTACTTC. This codes for CASSFIADRDYEQYF.

The genes are TRBV27 and TRBJ1-3; D gene uncertain. The V and J ends lost 6 bases and 0 bases respectively, with 6 bases between them. The CDR3 is 13 amino acids. Germline V gives CDR1 MNHEY, CDR2 SMNVEV (reference sequence). The CDR3 here is CASRGFSGNTIYF. The CDR3 coding sequence is TGTGCCAGCAGGGGATTCTCTGGAAACACCATATATTTT.

The J gene is TRBJ1-2, the V gene TRBV11-1, with D hard to call. The CDR3 is 11 residues long. Germline-derived CDR1 and CDR2 are SGHAT and FQDESV (reference sequence). Between the trimmed V and J ends, which lost 4 bases and 5 bases, there was a span of 5 bases. DNA of the CDR3: TGTGCCAGCAGCTCCGGTTATGGCTACACCTTC. Amino acid sequence: CASSSGYGYTF.

V gene TRBV14 combines with J gene TRBJ2-2; D not certain. Germline CDR1 reads SGHDN; CDR2 reads FVKESK. This CDR3 region has 14 residues. V was trimmed by 4 bases and J by 3 bases, leaving 9 bases between them. The CDR3 sequence: CASSRLSDTGELFF. In nucleotides, the CDR3 is TGTGCCAGCAGCCGCCTCAGTGACACCGGGGAGCTGTTTTTT. Full variable domain (rest looked up from reference TRBV14 and TRBJ2-2): EAGVTQFPSHSVIEKGQTVTLRCDPISGHDNLYWYRRVMGKEIKFLLHFVKESKQDESGMPNNRFLAERTGGTYSTLKVQPAELEDSGVYFCASSRLSDTGELFFGEGSRLTVL.

The chain is built from TRBV6-6 and TRBJ1-6; 7 bases are a match to TRBD1. Trimming cost V 5 bases and J 5 bases; bases outside gene matches: 6. Per germline, CDR1 MNHNY and CDR2 SVGAGI (reference sequence). This CDR3 has 15 residues. The DNA for the CDR3 is TGTGCCAGCAGTCGGGGGGGGACAGATAATTCACCCCTCCACTTT. Translated: CASSRGGTDNSPLHF.

The chain couples TRBV18 to TRBJ2-7, with 7 bases fitting TRBD1. Trimming removed 3 bases from V and 2 bases from J; junction bases left unmatched: 10. The germline gives CDR1 KGHSH, CDR2 LQKENI. The CDR3 covers 16 residues. For the CDR3, the DNA is TGTGCCAGCTCACCGTCAACCGGGACAGCCACCTACGAGCAGTACTTC. Translated, it gives CASSPSTGTATYEQYF.

The chain has TRBV6-5 and TRBJ2-7, with D uncertain. There are 14 residues in the CDR3. V was pared by 8 bases and J by 6 bases, with 20 bases between. Germline V gene sequence: CDR1 MNHEY, CDR2 SVGAGI. The chain's CDR3 is CASGRVFQSPEQYF. For the CDR3, the DNA is TGTGCCAGCGGCCGGGTGTTTCAAAGCCCCGAGCAGTACTTC.

The gene calls are TRBV6-5 and TRBJ1-2; D gene uncertain. Germline V gene sequence: CDR1 MNHEY, CDR2 SVGAGI. This CDR3 has 13 amino acids. Deletions cut 6 bases from V and 1 base from J, with 9 bases between. CDR3: CASSVDRNYGYTF. In nucleotides, the CDR3 is TGTGCCAGCAGCGTCGACCGTAACTATGGCTACACCTTC.

The CDR3 DNA reads as TGTGCCAGCAGCCGACAGGGGTCCTACGAGCAGTACTTC. Translated: CASSRQGSYEQYF. This chain uses TRBV11-2 with TRBJ2-7; TRBD1 aligns across 8 bases. The CDR3 sequence is 13 residues long. The ends lost 5 bases at V and 1 base at J; junction bases unmatched: 1. Looked up from germline, CDR1 is SGHAT and CDR2 is FQNNGV.

The rearrangement uses TRBV11-3 and TRBJ2-7, with D perhaps being TRBD1 or TRBD2 (5 bases each). The CDR3 is 13 amino acids. Germline V gives CDR1 SGHNT, CDR2 YENEEA. V lost 8 bases, J lost 2 bases, and 13 bases lay in between. As DNA, the CDR3 is TGTGCCAGCGGGGGTGGCGGAACCTACGAGCAGTACTTC. This codes for CASGGGGTYEQYF.

This chain connects TRBV12-5 to TRBJ1-4, with TRBD1 as a possible D gene (5 bases). The CDR3 covers 14 residues. Germline CDR1 reads LGHNT; CDR2 reads FRNRAP. The V end lost 2 bases, the J end lost 5 bases, and 9 bases lay between the germline ends. The CDR3 DNA reads as TGTGCTAGTGGTTTGCAGGCAGGGAATGAAAAACTGTTTTTT. This encodes CASGLQAGNEKLFF.

The chain is built from TRBV7-2 and TRBJ1-1, with 8 bases identical to TRBD1. The CDR3 consists of 14 residues. The germline CDR1 and CDR2 sequences are SGHTA and FQGNSA. V dropped 5 bases and J dropped 3; count of bases not matched to a gene: 5. The CDR3 DNA is TGTGCCAGCAGCCCGAGGACAGGGTACACTGAAGCTTTCTTT. The encoded protein is CASSPRTGYTEAFF.

V usage is TRBV9 and J usage is TRBJ1-2; D gene unclear. The germline CDR1 and CDR2 sequences are SGDLS and YYNGEE. Trimming left V 0 bases short and J 7 bases short, with 10 bases between. The length of the CDR3 is 13 residues. The CDR3 reads CASSVGGTGGYTF. The DNA for the CDR3 is TGTGCCAGCAGCGTAGGGGGTACCGGTGGCTACACCTTC.

For the CDR3, the DNA is TGTGCCAGCAGCTTAGGAGGTTCTATTACGACAGGTGGTTACGAGCAGTACTTC. Its protein is CASSLGGSITTGGYEQYF. V usage is TRBV7-2 and J usage is TRBJ2-7; D is perhaps TRBD1 (6 bases). Germline values: CDR1 SGHTA, CDR2 FQGNSA. The V gene lost 1 base and the J gene lost 4 bases, with 23 bases spanning the gap. CDR3 length: 18 residues.

This clone showed up just once. The CDR3 sequence is CASSSDSSNQPQHF. The DNA of the CDR3 is TGTGCCAGCTCATCGGACAGTTCCAATCAGCCCCAGCATTTT. The V call is TRBV18, the J call TRBJ1-5, with a tentative D call TRBD1 (6 bases). V gave up 5 bases and J gave up 3 bases, with 11 bases separating them. Looked up from germline, CDR1 is KGHSH and CDR2 is LQKENI. The CDR3 runs 14 residues.

This rearrangement joins TRBV7-2 to TRBJ1-2; D unresolved. V was clipped by 3 bases and J by 7 bases, with 9 bases between them. Germline CDR1 and CDR2: SGHTA and FQGNSA. The CDR3 length is 12 residues. The DNA for the CDR3 is TGTGCCAGCAGCTTTCGGTCATTTGGCTACACCTTC. Protein: CASSFRSFGYTF.